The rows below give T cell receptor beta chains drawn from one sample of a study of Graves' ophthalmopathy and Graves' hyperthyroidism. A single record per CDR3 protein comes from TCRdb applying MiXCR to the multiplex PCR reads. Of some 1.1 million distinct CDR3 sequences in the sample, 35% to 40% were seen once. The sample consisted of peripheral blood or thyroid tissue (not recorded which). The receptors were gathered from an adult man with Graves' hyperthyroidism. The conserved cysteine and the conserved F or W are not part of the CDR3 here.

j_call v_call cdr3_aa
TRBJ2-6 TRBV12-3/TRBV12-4 ASSPSAANVLT
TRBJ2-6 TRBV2 ASNSGDYVLT
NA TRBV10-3 AISVSDSNQPQH
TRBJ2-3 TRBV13 ASSPRLAEGTDTQY
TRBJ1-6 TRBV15 ATSRGQGSSPLH
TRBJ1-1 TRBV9 ASSPRQGVRTEAF
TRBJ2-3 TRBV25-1 ATSDPSPHRTGLGTDTQY
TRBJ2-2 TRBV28 ASREDRALF
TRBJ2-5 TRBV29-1 SVEVGGQMETQY
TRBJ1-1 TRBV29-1 SVAATPAVNTEAF
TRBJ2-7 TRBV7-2 ASSSPVGSDREQY
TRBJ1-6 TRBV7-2 ASSLASGTGGNSPLH
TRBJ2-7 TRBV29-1 SVSQQGSYEQY
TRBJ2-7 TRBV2 ASTSGTYNEQY
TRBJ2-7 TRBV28 ASSPYRDTYEQY
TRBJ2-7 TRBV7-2 ASSSSRAGYLKTSYEQY
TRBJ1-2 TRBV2 ASSVVGGDGYT
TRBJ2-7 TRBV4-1 ASSQGITGQNNYEQY
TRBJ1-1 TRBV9 ASSVGGRVNAEAF
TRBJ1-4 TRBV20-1 SDRGNRDEKLF
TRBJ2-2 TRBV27 ASSFTDSYTGELF
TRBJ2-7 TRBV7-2 ASSRRDTAGQY
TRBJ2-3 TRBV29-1 SVDPASTDTQY
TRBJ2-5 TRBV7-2 ASSYGQGEGETQY
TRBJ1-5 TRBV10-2 ASSHIAGGKPQH
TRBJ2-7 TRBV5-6 ASSRVGTGLSYEQY
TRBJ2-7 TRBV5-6 ASSTGVYEQY
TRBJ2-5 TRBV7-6 ASSSSQETQY
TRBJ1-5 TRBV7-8 ASSGGTGGLSSNQPQH
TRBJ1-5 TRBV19 ASRNDRLNQPQH
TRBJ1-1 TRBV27 ASRTIAGGLNTEAF
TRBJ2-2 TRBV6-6 ASCPAGVGTGELF
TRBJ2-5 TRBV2 ASRYYRGRAARPEETQY
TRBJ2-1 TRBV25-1 ASSELNLAGVYEQF
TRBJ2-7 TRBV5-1 ASSLYRVKLYEEQY
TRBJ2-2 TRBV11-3 ASSFRGSNTGELF
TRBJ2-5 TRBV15 ATSRSRGGETQY
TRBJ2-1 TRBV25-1 ASRQGDEQF
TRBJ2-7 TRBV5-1 ASSLTGGQAYEQY
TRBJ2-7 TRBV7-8 ASSTARQGAEQY
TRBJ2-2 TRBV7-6 ASSQPGGATGELF
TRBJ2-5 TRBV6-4 ASSGGTGGAETQY
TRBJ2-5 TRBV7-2 ASSPQGETQY
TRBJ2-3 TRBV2 ASSGSRPSTDTQY
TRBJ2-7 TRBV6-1 ASGSPGLVEGEQY
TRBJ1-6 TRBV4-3 ASSQDSQMSYNSPLH